In its sample, the clone carrying this T cell receptor beta chain was seen a few times. What it binds is not known. Production of TCR beta cDNA used 500 ng total RNA together with a constant-region primer. Libraries of TCR beta came from three nested multiplex PCR rounds with slightly modified ARM-PCR. TRBV1-TRBV30 forward primers paired with a C-beta reverse primer were used in the first two PCR rounds, which ran about 11 cycles each. One entry per CDR3 protein results from TCRdb running MiXCR on the multiplex PCR reads. Of approximately 320,000 distinct CDR3 sequences in the sample, approximately 58% are singletons; the top ten hold 15% to 20%. Germline DNA was also extracted, with blood RNA taken from unsorted whole blood. These data originate in a study of tumor-infiltrating lymphocytes in primary liver carcinoma. On the study more broadly: Primary liver carcinomas in the patients were surgically resected. Patients, male and female, were 30 to 69 years old. Study findings and constraints: The study found tumor-adjacent and tumor-blood pairs overlapped less than tumor region pairs. Tumors carried a top-250-clone fraction significantly exceeding that of blood (p = 0.039).

Germline CDR1 reads MDHEN; CDR2 reads SYDVKM. The V and J ends lost 3 bases and 4 bases, in that order; junction bases with no gene match: 6. CDR3 size: 16 residues. The TCR sequence derives from a woman aged 30 to 39 with primary liver carcinoma and hepatitis B virus infection. Source material: peripheral blood. The rearrangement joins TRBV28 to TRBJ2-1, with TRBD1 matching over 10 bases. CDR3: CASSLTGTGAYNEQFF. The CDR3 region has the DNA TGTGCCAGCAGTTTGACCGGGACAGGGGCTTACAATGAGCAGTTCTTC.